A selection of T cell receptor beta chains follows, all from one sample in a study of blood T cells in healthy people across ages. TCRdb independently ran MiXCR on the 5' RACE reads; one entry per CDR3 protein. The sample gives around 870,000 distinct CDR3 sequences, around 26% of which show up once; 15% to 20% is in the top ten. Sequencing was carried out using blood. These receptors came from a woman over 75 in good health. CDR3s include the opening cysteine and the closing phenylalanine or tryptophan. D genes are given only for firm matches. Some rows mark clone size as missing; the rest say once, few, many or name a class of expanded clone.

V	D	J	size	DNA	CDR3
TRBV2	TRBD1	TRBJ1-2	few	TGTGCCAGCAAAGAAACAGGGGCGGGCGGCTACACCTTC	CASKETGAGGYTF
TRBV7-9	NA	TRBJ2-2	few	TGTGCCAGCAGCTCAACATTCTTTGACAAGAACACCGGGGAGCTGTTTTTT	CASSSTFFDKNTGELFF
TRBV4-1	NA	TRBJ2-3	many	TGCGCCAGCAGCCAAGATCATAATAGACAAGCGCAGTATTTT	CASSQDHNRQAQYF
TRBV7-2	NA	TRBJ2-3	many	TGTGCCAGCCAGGGAGACACAGATACGCAGTATTTT	CASQGDTDTQYF
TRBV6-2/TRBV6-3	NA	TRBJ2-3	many	TGTGCCAGCAGTTACTCGGGGGTTCCAACAGATACGCAGTATTTT	CASSYSGVPTDTQYF
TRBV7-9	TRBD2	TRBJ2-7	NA	TGTGCCAGCAGCCCTAAGGGACTAGCGGGCTCCTACGAGCAGTACTTC	CASSPKGLAGSYEQYF
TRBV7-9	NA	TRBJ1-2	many	TGTGCCAGCAGCTCCCGGTCCGCTAACTATGGCTACACCTTC	CASSSRSANYGYTF
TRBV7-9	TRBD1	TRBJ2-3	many	TGTGCCGGGGCCCTACAGGGGGTATTGAGCACAGATACGCAGTATTTT	CAGALQGVLSTDTQYF
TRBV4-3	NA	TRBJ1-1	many	TGCGCCAGCAGCCAAGACTACCCCAGCAGCACTGAAGCTTTCTTT	CASSQDYPSSTEAFF
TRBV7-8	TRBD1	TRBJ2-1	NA	TGTGCCAGCAGCTCCAAGACAGGGTCAGGCCACAATGAGCAGTTCTTC	CASSSKTGSGHNEQFF
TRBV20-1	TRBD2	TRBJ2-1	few	TGCAGTGCTAATCTAGCGGGGGTAAATGAGCAGTTCTTC	CSANLAGVNEQFF
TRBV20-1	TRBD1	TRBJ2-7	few	TGCAGTCGAATTGACAGGGGGGACGAGCAGTACTTC	CSRIDRGDEQYF
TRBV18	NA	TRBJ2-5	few	TGTGCCAGCTCACCAGAAGGGACACTAGGAGAGACCCAGTACTTC	CASSPEGTLGETQYF
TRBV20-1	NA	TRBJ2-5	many	TGCAGTGCTAGAGAGGGGTCCCGGGAGACCCAGTACTTC	CSAREGSRETQYF
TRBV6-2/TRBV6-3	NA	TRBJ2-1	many	TGTGCCAGCAGGGACACTTCCTACAATGAGCAGTTCTTC	CASRDTSYNEQFF
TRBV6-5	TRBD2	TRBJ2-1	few	TGTGCCAGCAGTTACGGGCCTAGCGGGGGTTATGAGCAGTTCTTC	CASSYGPSGGYEQFF
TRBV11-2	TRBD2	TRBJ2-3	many	TGTGCCAGCAGCGCGCTTAGCGGGGGGGGCACAGATACGCAGTATTTT	CASSALSGGGTDTQYF
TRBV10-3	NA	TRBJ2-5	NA	TGTGCCGTCAAGGAACGGAATGAGCAGTACTTC	CAVKERNEQYF
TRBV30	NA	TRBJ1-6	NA	TGTGCCTTGGGACGGAATAATTCACCCCTCCACTTT	CALGRNNSPLHF
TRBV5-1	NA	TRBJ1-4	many	TGCGCCAGCAGCAGAGCCCGGGACACATATGAAAAACTGTTTTTT	CASSRARDTYEKLFF
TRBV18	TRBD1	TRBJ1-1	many	TGTGCCAGCTCACCCCGCCGGGACAGGAACACTGAAGCTTTCTTT	CASSPRRDRNTEAFF
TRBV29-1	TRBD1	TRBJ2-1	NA	TGCAGCGCTTTCCGGGACAGGGGCTGCGATGAGCAGTTCTTC	CSAFRDRGCDEQFF
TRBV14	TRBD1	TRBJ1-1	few	TGTGCCAGCAGCCGCCGGGACAGGGGGCTAGGCACTGAAGCTTTCTTT	CASSRRDRGLGTEAFF
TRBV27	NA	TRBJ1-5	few	TGTGCCAGCAGGGCAGGTTCTTATCAGCCCCAGCATTTT	CASRAGSYQPQHF
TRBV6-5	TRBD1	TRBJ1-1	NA	TGTGCCAGCAGTCCTACCCTCGGGACAGGGGGCACTGAAGCTTTCTTT	CASSPTLGTGGTEAFF
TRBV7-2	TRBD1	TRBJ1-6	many	TGTGCCAGCAGACAAACAGGGGTAAATTCACCCCTCCACTTT	CASRQTGVNSPLHF
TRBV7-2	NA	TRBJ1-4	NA	TGTGCCAGCAGCTTTCAACAGGGCCCTAATGAAAAACTGTTTTTT	CASSFQQGPNEKLFF
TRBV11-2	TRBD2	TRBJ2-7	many	TGTGCCAGCAGCTTTCAGCGGGGGGGCACCTACGAGCAGTACTTC	CASSFQRGGTYEQYF
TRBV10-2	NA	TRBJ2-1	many	TGCGCCAGCAGTGAGTTCCGACATATGGGGTACAATGAGCAGTTCTTC	CASSEFRHMGYNEQFF
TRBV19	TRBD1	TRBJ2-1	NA	TGTGCCAGCCGGGACAGGGGGTCCCTCAATGAGCAGTTCTTC	CASRDRGSLNEQFF
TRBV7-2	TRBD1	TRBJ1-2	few	TGTGCCCGCAGCTTGACAGGGGTGTCAAGTGGCTACACCTTC	CARSLTGVSSGYTF